Listed below are T cell receptor beta chains from one sample, sequenced in a study of PD-L1 blockade in urothelial cancer. Data came from immunoSEQ multiplex PCR; TCRdb stores just in-frame clones and leaves some out. The table shows around 110,000 clones, with approximately 90% occurring only once. The starting material was PBMCs, obtained around atezolizumab (anti-PD-L1) treatment. The receptors here all came from a man aged 55 to 70 with urothelial cancer. CDR3s include the opening cysteine and the closing phenylalanine or tryptophan. D genes are given only for firm matches. The size field is filled for only some rows; it gives once, few, many or a size class.

D gene | J gene | V gene | clone size | CDR3 DNA | CDR3 protein
TRBD1 | TRBJ1-1 | TRBV5-6 | . | TGTGCCAGCAGCTTGGCGGGGCCAGGGGGCGGTTTCTTT | CASSLAGPGGGFF
. | TRBJ1-6 | TRBV27 | . | TGTGCCAGCAGACCCGGAGGTGGGGGCGCCCCTAATAATTCACCCCTCCACTTT | CASRPGGGGAPNNSPLHF
. | TRBJ1-4 | TRBV9 | . | TGTGCCAGCAGCTTTCAGGATACGGGAAATGAAAAACTGTTTTTT | CASSFQDTGNEKLFF
. | TRBJ1-5 | TRBV4-3 | . | TGCGCCAGCAGCCAAGAACACAGGGTTAGCAATCAGCCCCAGCATTTT | CASSQEHRVSNQPQHF
. | TRBJ1-2 | TRBV29-1 | . | TGCAGCGTTGACTCACCACGGTTGGATGGCTACACCTTC | CSVDSPRLDGYTF
. | TRBJ2-1 | TRBV30 | once | TGTGCCTGGAGTTTCCCACGCCTGAGATACAATGAGCAGTTCTTC | CAWSFPRLRYNEQFF
TRBD2 | TRBJ2-2 | TRBV4-3 | . | TGCGCCAGCAGCCAAGAGGTCTCGGGGCTAGCGGGTGGATCCACCGGGGAGCTGTTTTTT | CASSQEVSGLAGGSTGELFF
TRBD2 | TRBJ2-7 | TRBV19 | . | TGTGCCAGTAGTATCGGGACTAGCGGGAGGTACGAGCAGTACTTC | CASSIGTSGRYEQYF
. | TRBJ2-2 | TRBV6-5 | . | TGTGCCAGCCAAAGTTTGGGGGGGAACACCGGGGAGCTGTTTTTT | CASQSLGGNTGELFF
. | TRBJ2-7 | TRBV7-2 | . | TGTGCCAGCACCTTAACAGGTGTAATAAGCTCCTACGAGCAGTACTTC | CASTLTGVISSYEQYF
. | TRBJ2-1 | TRBV7-8 | . | TGTGCCAGCAGCTACAAGCAGGGGTCCTACAATGAGCAGTTCTTC | CASSYKQGSYNEQFF
. | TRBJ1-1 | TRBV6-6 | . | TGTGCCAGCAGGGCAGGGATGACGAACACTGAAGCTTTCTTT | CASRAGMTNTEAFF
. | TRBJ1-1 | TRBV21-1 | . | TGTGCCAGCAGCCTCCGGGACAGGTATCCGAACACTGAAGCTTTCTTT | CASSLRDRYPNTEAFF
. | TRBJ2-7 | TRBV18 | . | TGTGCCAGCTCACCCGCCGGGGACGAGCAGTACTTC | CASSPAGDEQYF
. | TRBJ1-1 | TRBV9 | few | TGTGCCAGCAGCGCAACAGGGCCTGAAGCTTTCTTT | CASSATGPEAFF
. | TRBJ2-6 | TRBV19 | . | TGTGCCAGTAGTATAGGGGGCTTGGGGGGCTCTGGGGCCAACGTCCTGACTTTC | CASSIGGLGGSGANVLTF
. | TRBJ2-2 | TRBV4-3 | . | TGCGCCAGCAGCCAAGATTGGACTTCGAACACCGGGGAGCTGTTTTTT | CASSQDWTSNTGELFF
. | TRBJ2-7 | TRBV11-1 | . | TGTGCCAGCAGCCACAGGGATCTATACGAGCAGTACTTC | CASSHRDLYEQYF
. | TRBJ2-2 | TRBV4-3 | . | TGCGCCAGCAGCCAAGACAGGAACACCGGGGAGCTGTTTTTT | CASSQDRNTGELFF
TRBD2 | TRBJ2-7 | TRBV28 | . | TGTGCCAGCAGTTTATCCCTAGCGGGAGGATTCTACGAGCAGTACTTC | CASSLSLAGGFYEQYF
. | TRBJ2-1 | TRBV4-1 | . | TGCGCCAGCAGCCAAGAAGGGGGTAGACTTTTTTTATACGAGCAGTTCTTC | CASSQEGGRLFLYEQFF
. | TRBJ2-5 | TRBV5-1 | . | TGCGCCAGCAGCCCGGAGGGGGCGGGAGAGACCCAGTACTTC | CASSPEGAGETQYF
TRBD1 | TRBJ2-7 | TRBV7-7 | . | TGTGCCAGCAGCTTACCGCCGGGACAGGGGAAAGGGGAGCAGTACTTC | CASSLPPGQGKGEQYF
. | TRBJ2-3 | TRBV30 | . | TGTGCCTGGAGCAACAAACGACTAGGAATCACAGATACGCAGTATTTT | CAWSNKRLGITDTQYF
TRBD2 | TRBJ2-7 | TRBV19 | . | TGTGCCAGTAGTGCCGGGACTAGCGCCGAGGAGCAGTACTTC | CASSAGTSAEEQYF
TRBD1 | TRBJ1-2 | TRBV25-1 | . | TGTGCCAGCAGCCTGGAGGGGGCTCGGGGCTACACCTTC | CASSLEGARGYTF
. | TRBJ2-7 | TRBV28 | . | TGTGCCAGCAGTCCTCACTCCGGGGGCTACGAGCAGTACTTC | CASSPHSGGYEQYF
TRBD2 | TRBJ2-1 | TRBV7-2 | . | TGTGCCAGCAGCTTAGTTTCACTAGCGGGAGCAATTGAGCAGTTCTTC | CASSLVSLAGAIEQFF
. | TRBJ1-2 | TRBV11-1 | . | TGTGCCAGCAGCTTCGGTCAGGTTGATGGCTACACCTTC | CASSFGQVDGYTF
TRBD1 | TRBJ2-7 | TRBV5-1 | . | TGCGCCAGCAGCTCGCGACAGGGATCGGGCGAGCAGTACTTC | CASSSRQGSGEQYF
TRBD1 | TRBJ2-2 | TRBV10-1 | once | TGCGCCAGCAGTGCCCGATGGGGACAGGGCGACACCGGGGAGCTGTTTTTT | CASSARWGQGDTGELFF
TRBD1 | TRBJ1-2 | TRBV18 | . | TGTGCCAGCTCACTTCTCGGGACAGTTGATGGCTACACCTTC | CASSLLGTVDGYTF
TRBD1 | TRBJ1-2 | TRBV6-5 | . | TGTGCCAGCAGTTATAAGAGCAGGGGGAACTATGGCTACACCTTC | CASSYKSRGNYGYTF
TRBD2 | TRBJ2-1 | TRBV7-2 | . | TGTGCCAGCAGCTTAGTAGCGGGGGCGATGGGTAATGAGCAGTTCTTC | CASSLVAGAMGNEQFF
TRBD1 | TRBJ2-1 | TRBV5-1 | once | TGCGCCAGCAGCTTCCGACAGGGGGCTTTGAGCTCCTACAATGAGCAGTTCTTC | CASSFRQGALSSYNEQFF
TRBD1 | TRBJ2-6 | TRBV28 | . | TGTGCCAGCTCCGGACAGGCAAGCTCTGGGGCCAACGTCCTGACTTTC | CASSGQASSGANVLTF
TRBD2 | TRBJ2-4 | TRBV7-2 | . | TGTGCCAGCAGCTGGTCGGCGCAGACTAGCAGCAAAAACATTCAGTACTTC | CASSWSAQTSSKNIQYF
. | TRBJ2-1 | TRBV14 | . | TGTGCCAGCAGATTACAGGCAAACAATGAGCAGTTCTTC | CASRLQANNEQFF
. | TRBJ2-3 | TRBV28 | . | TGTGCCAGCAGTCTATCTAGCGCAGGCACAGATACGCAGTATTTT | CASSLSSAGTDTQYF
TRBD1 | TRBJ2-1 | TRBV7-9 | few | TGTGCCAGCAGCTCGTTGACAGGGAACTACAATGAGCAGTTCTTC | CASSSLTGNYNEQFF
TRBD2 | TRBJ2-7 | TRBV11-2 | . | TGTGCCAGCTCCGGCGGGGGTTACGAGCAGTACTTC | CASSGGGYEQYF
. | TRBJ1-5 | TRBV6-6 | . | TGTGCCAGCAGTTACTCGACAAATCAGCCCCAGCATTTT | CASSYSTNQPQHF